This record looks at one T cell receptor beta chain sequence and its context. The antigen remains unidentified. These data come from a study of CD8 T cells in Susac syndrome. Findings and limits, study-wide: A relatively small number of individuals underwent TCR sequencing and HLA analysis.

RNA amounts of roughly 0.45 to 1 ug underwent reverse transcription with random hexamers. TCRdb ran MiXCR on the immunoSEQ multiplex PCR reads and lists one entry per CDR3 protein. The sample yields more than 200,000 distinct CDR3 sequences, 85% to 95% seen once. The receptor's source is a human donor with multiple sclerosis. The source material was CD4+ T cells from PBMCs.

CDR3: CASNPFNEAFF. CDR3 DNA sequence: TGTGCCAGCAACCCCTTCAATGAAGCTTTCTTT. The J gene is TRBJ1-1, the V gene TRBV2; D unresolved. Trimming took off 7 bases at V and 7 bases at J, with 10 bases between the two ends. Germline CDR1 is SNHLY and CDR2 is FYNNEI. The CDR3 sequence is 11 residues long. The variable domain in full, completed from reference TRBV2 and TRBJ1-1, reads EPEVTQTPSHQVTQMGQEVILRCVPISNHLYFYWYRQILGQKVEFLVSFYNNEISEKSEIFDDQFSVERPDGSNFTLKIRSTKLEDSAMYFCASNPFNEAFFGQGTRLTVV.